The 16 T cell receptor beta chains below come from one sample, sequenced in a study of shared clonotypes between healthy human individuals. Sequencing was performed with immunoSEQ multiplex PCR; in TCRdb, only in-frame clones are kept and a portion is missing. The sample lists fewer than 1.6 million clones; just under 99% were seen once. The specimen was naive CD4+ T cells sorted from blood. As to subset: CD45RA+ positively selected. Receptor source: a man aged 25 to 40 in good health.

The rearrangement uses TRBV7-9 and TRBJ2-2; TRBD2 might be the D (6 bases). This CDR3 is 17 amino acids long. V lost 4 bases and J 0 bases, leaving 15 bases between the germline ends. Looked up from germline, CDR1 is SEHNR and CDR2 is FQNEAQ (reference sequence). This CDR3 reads CASSYWSTSPNTGELFF. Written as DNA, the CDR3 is TGTGCCAGCAGCTACTGGTCGACTAGTCCGAACACCGGGGAGCTGTTTTTT.

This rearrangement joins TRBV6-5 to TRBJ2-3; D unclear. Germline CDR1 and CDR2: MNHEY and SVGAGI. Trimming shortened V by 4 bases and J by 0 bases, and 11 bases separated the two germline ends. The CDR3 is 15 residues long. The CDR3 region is CASSSAPPSTDTQYF. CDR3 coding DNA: TGTGCCAGCAGTTCCGCCCCCCCTAGCACAGATACGCAGTATTTT.

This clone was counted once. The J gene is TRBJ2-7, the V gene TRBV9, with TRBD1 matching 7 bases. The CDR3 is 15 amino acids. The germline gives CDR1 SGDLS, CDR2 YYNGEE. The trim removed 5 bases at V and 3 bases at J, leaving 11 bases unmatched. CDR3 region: CASSSAGTADYEQYF. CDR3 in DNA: TGTGCCAGCAGTAGCGCCGGGACAGCAGACTACGAGCAGTACTTC.

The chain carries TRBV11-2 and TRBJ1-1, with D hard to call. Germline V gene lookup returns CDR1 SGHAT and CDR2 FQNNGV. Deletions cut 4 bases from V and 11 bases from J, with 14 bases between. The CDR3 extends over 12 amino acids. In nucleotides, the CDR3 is TGTGCCAGCAGCTCTGACCCGCCGCCGGCTTTCTTT. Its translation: CASSSDPPPAFF. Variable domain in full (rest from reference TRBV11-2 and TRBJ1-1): EAGVAQSPRYKIIEKRQSVAFWCNPISGHATLYWYQQILGQGPKLLIQFQNNGVVDDSQLPKDRFSAERLKGVDSTLKIQPAKLEDSAVYLCASSSDPPPAFFGQGTRLTVV.

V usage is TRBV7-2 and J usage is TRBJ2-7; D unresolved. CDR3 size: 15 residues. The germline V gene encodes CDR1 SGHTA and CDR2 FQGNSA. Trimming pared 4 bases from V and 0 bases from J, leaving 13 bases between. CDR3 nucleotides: TGTGCCAGCAGCTCCACCAGGACGGGCTCCTACGAGCAGTACTTC. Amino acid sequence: CASSSTRTGSYEQYF. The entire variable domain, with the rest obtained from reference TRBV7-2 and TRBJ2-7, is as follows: GAGVSQSPSNKVTEKGKDVELRCDPISGHTALYWYRQSLGQGLEFLIYFQGNSAPDKSGLPSDRFSAERTGGSVSTLTIQRTQQEDSAVYLCASSSTRTGSYEQYFGPGTRLTVT.

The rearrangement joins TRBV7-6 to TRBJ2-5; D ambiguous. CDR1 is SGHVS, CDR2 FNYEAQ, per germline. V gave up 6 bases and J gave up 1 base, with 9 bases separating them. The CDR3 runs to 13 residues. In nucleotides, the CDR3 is TGTGCCAGCAGTCTCAGTTTCCAAGAGACCCAGTACTTC. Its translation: CASSLSFQETQYF.

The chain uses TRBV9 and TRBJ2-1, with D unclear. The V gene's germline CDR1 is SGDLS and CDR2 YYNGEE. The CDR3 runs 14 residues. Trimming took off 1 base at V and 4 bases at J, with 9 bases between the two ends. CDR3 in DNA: TGTGCCAGCAGCGTATTTGGAGAGTACAATGAGCAGTTCTTC. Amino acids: CASSVFGEYNEQFF.

CDR3 residues: CASSGEGRGSEQYF. Written as DNA, the CDR3 is TGTGCCAGCAGCGGCGAAGGTAGAGGGTCGGAGCAGTACTTC. The chain has TRBV9 and TRBJ2-7; tentative D call: TRBD2 (5 bases). V dropped 3 bases and J dropped 7 bases, with 17 bases sitting between them. Germline lookup yields CDR1 SGDLS and CDR2 YYNGEE. The CDR3 is 14 amino acids.

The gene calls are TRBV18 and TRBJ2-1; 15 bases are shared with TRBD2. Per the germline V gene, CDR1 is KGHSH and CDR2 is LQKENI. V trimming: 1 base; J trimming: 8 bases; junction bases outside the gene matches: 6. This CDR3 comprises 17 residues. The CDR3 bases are TGTGCCAGCTCACCACGGCGGACTAGCGGGAGGGCCCATGAGCAGTTCTTC. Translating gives CASSPRRTSGRAHEQFF. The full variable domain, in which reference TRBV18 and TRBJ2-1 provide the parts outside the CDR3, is NAGVMQNPRHLVRRRGQEARLRCSPMKGHSHVYWYRQLPEEGLKFMVYLQKENIIDESGMPKERFSAEFPKEGPSILRIQQVVRGDSAAYFCASSPRRTSGRAHEQFFGPGTRLTVL.

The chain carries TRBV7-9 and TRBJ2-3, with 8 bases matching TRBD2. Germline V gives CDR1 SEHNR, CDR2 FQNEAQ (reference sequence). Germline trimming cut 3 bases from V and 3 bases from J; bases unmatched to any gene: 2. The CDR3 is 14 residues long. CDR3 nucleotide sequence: TGTGCCAGCAGCTTTAGCGGGACTACAGATACGCAGTATTTT. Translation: CASSFSGTTDTQYF.

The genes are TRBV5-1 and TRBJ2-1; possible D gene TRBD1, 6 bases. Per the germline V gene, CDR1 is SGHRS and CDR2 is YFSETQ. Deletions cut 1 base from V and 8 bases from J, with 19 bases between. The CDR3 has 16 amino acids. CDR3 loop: CASSLTAAGTSDEQFF. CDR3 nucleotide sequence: TGCGCCAGCAGCTTGACCGCCGCCGGGACAAGCGATGAGCAGTTCTTC.

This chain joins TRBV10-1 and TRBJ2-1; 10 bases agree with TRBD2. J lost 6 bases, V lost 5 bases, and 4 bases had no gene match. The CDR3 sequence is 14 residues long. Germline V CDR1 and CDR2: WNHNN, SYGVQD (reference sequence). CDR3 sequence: CASSSSGRANEQFF. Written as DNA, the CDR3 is TGCGCCAGCAGTTCGAGCGGGAGGGCCAATGAGCAGTTCTTC.

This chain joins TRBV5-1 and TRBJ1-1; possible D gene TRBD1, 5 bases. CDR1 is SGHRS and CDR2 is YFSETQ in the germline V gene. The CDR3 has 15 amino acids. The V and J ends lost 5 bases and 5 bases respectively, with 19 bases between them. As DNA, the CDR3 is TGCGCCAGCAGGCTCTTTGGCAGGGAGGAAACTGAAGCTTTCTTT. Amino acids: CASRLFGREETEAFF.

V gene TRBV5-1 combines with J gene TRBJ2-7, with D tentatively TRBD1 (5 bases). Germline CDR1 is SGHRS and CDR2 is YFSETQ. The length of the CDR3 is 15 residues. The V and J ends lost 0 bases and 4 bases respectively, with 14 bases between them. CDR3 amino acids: CASSLAALGVYEQYF. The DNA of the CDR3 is TGCGCCAGCAGCTTGGCGGCCCTAGGGGTGTACGAGCAGTACTTC.

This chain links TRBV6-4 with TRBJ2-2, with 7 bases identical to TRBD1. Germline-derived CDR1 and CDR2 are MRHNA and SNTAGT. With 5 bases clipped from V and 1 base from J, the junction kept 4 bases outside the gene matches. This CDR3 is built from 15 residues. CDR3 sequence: CASSKDRVNTGELFF. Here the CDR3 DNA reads TGTGCCAGCAGTAAAGACAGGGTGAACACCGGGGAGCTGTTTTTT.

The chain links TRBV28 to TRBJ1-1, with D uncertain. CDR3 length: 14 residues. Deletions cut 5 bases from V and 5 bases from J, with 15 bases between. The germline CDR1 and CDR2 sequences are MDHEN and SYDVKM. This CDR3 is CASSAPGRKTEAFF. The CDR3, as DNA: TGTGCCAGCAGTGCCCCGGGGAGGAAGACTGAAGCTTTCTTT.